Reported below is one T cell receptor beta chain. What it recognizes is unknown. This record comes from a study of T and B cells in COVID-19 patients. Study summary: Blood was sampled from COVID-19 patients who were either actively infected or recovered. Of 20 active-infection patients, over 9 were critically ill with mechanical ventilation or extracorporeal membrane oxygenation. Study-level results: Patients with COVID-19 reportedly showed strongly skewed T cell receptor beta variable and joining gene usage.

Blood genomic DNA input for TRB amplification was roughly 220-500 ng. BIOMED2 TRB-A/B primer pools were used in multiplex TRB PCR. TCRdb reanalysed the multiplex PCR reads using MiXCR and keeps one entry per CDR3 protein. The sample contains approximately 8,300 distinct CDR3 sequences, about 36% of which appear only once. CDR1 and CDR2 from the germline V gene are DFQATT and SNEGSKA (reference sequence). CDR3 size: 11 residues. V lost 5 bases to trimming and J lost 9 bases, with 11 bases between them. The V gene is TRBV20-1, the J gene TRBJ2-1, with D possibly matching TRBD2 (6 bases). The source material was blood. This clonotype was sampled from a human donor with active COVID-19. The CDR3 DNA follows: TGCAGTGCTGGGAGGAGCGGTGAGCAGTTCTTC. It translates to CSAGRSGEQFF.